The rows below give T cell receptor beta chains drawn from one sample of a study of tumor-infiltrating lymphocytes in primary liver carcinoma. TCRdb recomputed calls from the multiplex PCR reads with MiXCR, one row per CDR3 protein. The data hold more than 75,000 distinct CDR3 sequences, with approximately 70% observed a single time. The specimen sequenced was liver tumor tissue from sampling region 1. All receptors come from a man aged 35 to 55 with primary liver carcinoma and hepatitis B virus infection. Each CDR3 is given with its conserved first and last residue. Fields, in order: V gene, J gene, CDR3 protein.

>TRBV10-2|TRBJ2-1
CASSVGQNSYNEQFF
>TRBV11-2|TRBJ2-7
CASSYRTGGANRHEQYF
>TRBV4-2|TRBJ1-3
CASSQELSYSGKTIYF
>TRBV10-1|TRBJ2-7
CANSDLSYEQYF
>TRBV20-1|TRBJ2-5
CSARDWADIIETQYF
>TRBV10-3|TRBJ2-7
CTISGYGRGLNEQYF
>TRBV12-3/TRBV12-4|TRBJ1-5
CASSRDPNQPQHF
>TRBV28|TRBJ1-1
CTSSLGVSGEAFF
>TRBV12-3/TRBV12-4|TRBJ1-2
CASSLLLGAHGYTF
>TRBV7-9|TRBJ2-5
CASSSRNRGTKETQYF
>TRBV6-6|TRBJ2-5
CASSSGQGEETQYF
>TRBV9|TRBJ2-4
CASSAGAVDGIQYF
>TRBV20-1|TRBJ2-5
CSGLEREEETQYF
>TRBV11-2|TRBJ1-2
CASRAQVGRGYGYTF
>TRBV25-1|TRBJ2-1
CAGGGENEQFF
>TRBV6-6|TRBJ2-5
CASNVTSRETQYF
>TRBV4-1|TRBJ2-1
CTSSQIADISYNVQFF
>TRBV9|TRBJ2-3
CASSVVASGNTDTQYF
>TRBV7-9|TRBJ2-3
CARGRGPDTQYF
>TRBV12-3/TRBV12-4|TRBJ2-5
CADSGTTKETQYF
>TRBV7-9|TRBJ2-1
CASTSGQGDNEQFF
>TRBV6-1|TRBJ2-7
CVSSEIGRDQYF
>TRBV29-1|TRBJ2-7
CSIVQGGRMQYF
>TRBV11-2|TRBJ2-3
CASNSTRHTDTHYF
>TRBV12-3/TRBV12-4|TRBJ2-7
CAIPQSGRRHEQYF
>TRBV6-5|TRBJ2-1
CASSSGSSGRAGAVNEQFF
>TRBV6-1|TRBJ1-2
CASIPTGGSYGYTF
>TRBV6-1|TRBJ1-2
CTSSENRAHGYTF
>TRBV7-8|TRBJ2-2
CASSSRGSANTGELFF
>TRBV6-5|TRBJ1-5
CASSYDPPWATNQPQHF
>TRBV10-3|TRBJ2-3
CAVRERLAGGTTVDTQYF
>TRBV5-1|TRBJ2-1
CVSSHLAGPDGDEQFF
>TRBV5-1|TRBJ2-7
CAGIETSGGVYEQYF
>TRBV7-9|TRBJ2-1
CASSLDLSGSMFF
>TRBV11-2|TRBJ2-5
CASSLVPASRQETQYF
>TRBV4-1|TRBJ2-7
CASRPGPSPCEQYF
>TRBV12-3/TRBV12-4|TRBJ2-4
CASTLVQAKNIQYF
>TRBV6-2/TRBV6-3|TRBJ2-7
CASRGLAGEDSYEQYF
>TRBV11-2|TRBJ2-1
CASSLDHWGGLNEQFF
>TRBV11-1|TRBJ2-1
CASSLGLAGEVDNEQF
>TRBV12-3/TRBV12-4|TRBJ2-7
CVSSSGPDGRLNERYF
>TRBV6-5|TRBJ1-2
CASTNSGDIDGYTF
>TRBV19|TRBJ2-1
CASSLDPLGLAAYNEQFF
>TRBV11-2|TRBJ2-1
CASGLDGGAAGDVQFF